Listed here is a single TCR beta chain. V was clipped by 3 bases and J by 4 bases, with 9 bases between them. Germline CDR1 reads DFQATT; CDR2 reads SNEGSKA (reference sequence). The CDR3 loop spans 12 amino acids. This sample was included in a study of identical twins. TCRdb ran MiXCR on the 5' RACE reads and lists one entry per CDR3 protein. The sample consists of about 470,000 distinct CDR3 sequences, roughly a quarter of them appearing once. These sequences were also reported in another study, on T cells expressing NK-cell markers. This second report adds: In sorted CD3+CD56+NKG2C+, CD3+CD56+NKG2C- and CD3+CD56-NKG2C+ T cells, TCR beta repertoires were obtained. With an anti-gamma-delta TCR antibody, sorting in several experiments was kept to alpha-beta TCR T cells. As a fraction of CD8+ T cells, dominant NKG2C+ clonotypes reached about 1.0-8% in more than five donors. The study did not resolve the HCMV specificity of expanded NKG2C+ T cell clones.

The TCR comes from a woman aged 18-29 years in good health. The J gene is TRBJ1-2, the V gene TRBV20-1; D is unclear. Material for sequencing was CD4+ T cells sorted from blood. CDR3 nucleotides: TGCAGTGCTAGGGGGATTGGCTATGGCTACACCTTC. Protein product: CSARGIGYGYTF.